The subject of this entry is one T cell receptor (beta chain). No antigen is known for it. This entry is derived from a study of OX40 agonist ivuxolimab in advanced cancers. The study, taken as a whole, reports: At 0.1 to 3.0 mg/kg, CD4+ and CD8+ blood T cells expanded clonally by week 6.

Germline V CDR1 and CDR2: MGHDK, SYGVNS. The ends were cut back, 3 bases at V and 0 bases at J, with 18 bases in the middle. CDR3 length: 18 amino acids. Clones were sequenced by immunoSEQ multiplex PCR, and TCRdb holds only the in-frame ones, with some missing. Of some 17,000 clones in the sample, 72% were seen once. This chain links TRBV25-1 with TRBJ2-1, with a tentative D call TRBD1 (6 bases). The source of this sequence is an adult with an advanced solid tumor such as melanoma, head and neck, liver or kidney cancer. The source material was CD4+ or CD8+ T cells sorted from blood, sampled in a trial of the OX40 agonist ivuxolimab. The CDR3 DNA reads TGTGCCAGCAGTGACCATCTCGGACAGCTCAGCTCCTACAATGAGCAGTTCTTC. It translates to CASSDHLGQLSSYNEQFF.